This T cell receptor beta chain comes out of a study of tumour-infiltrating T cells in Burkitt lymphoma. Study as a whole: Overall and progression-free survival were predicted by productive clonality.

Produced via immunoSEQ multiplex PCR; TCRdb's table is partial and in-frame only. Among about 15,000 clones listed, approximately 80% were seen once. The junction had 6 bases not matched to a gene; V was cut back by 3 bases and J by 2 bases. Germline CDR1 SGHRS, CDR2 YFSETQ. The CDR3 extends over 15 amino acids. The source is a human donor with diffuse large B-cell lymphoma. The sample was tumor tissue. This sequence joins TRBV5-1 and TRBJ2-5, with TRBD2 matching 8 bases. CDR3 sequence (DNA): TGCGCCAGCAGCTCTGGACTAGCAGGGCAAGAGACCCAGTACTTC. Translated: CASSSGLAGQETQYF.